Listed here are 24 T cell receptor beta chains from one sample, sequenced in a study of regulatory T cells in long-lasting Graves disease. Time point described: persistent/refractory GD, antithyroid drugs over 5 years with positive TRAb. PBMC RNA served as the TCR library source. According to the study, TCR beta libraries were built with iRepertoire HTBI primers and CDR3-region Arm-PCR. TCRdb independently ran MiXCR on the multiplex PCR reads; one entry per CDR3 protein. Of hundreds of thousands of distinct CDR3 sequences in the sample, 15% to 20% are singletons; the top ten hold less than 35%. The sequenced sample was peripheral blood mononuclear cells (PBMCs), obtained when the disease was refractory, from a patient treated with antithyroid drugs. The receptors here all came from a female donor with Graves disease.

This clonotype was observed a handful of times. V is TRBV20-1 and J is TRBJ2-5; D might be TRBD2 (5 bases). V was cut by 1 base and J by 0 bases, with 9 bases left in between. Germline-derived CDR1 and CDR2 are DFQATT and SNEGSKA (reference sequence). The CDR3 spans 14 residues. In DNA form, the CDR3 reads TGCAGTGCTAGAGTGGGAGCGTACCAAGAGACCCAGTACTTC. Translating gives CSARVGAYQETQYF.

This clonotype was observed a few times. This sequence joins TRBV6-1 and TRBJ2-7, with 9 bases lining up with TRBD2. V dropped 3 bases and J dropped 2; count of bases not matched to a gene: 5. Germline CDR1 MNHNS, CDR2 SASEGT. The CDR3 has 15 residues. Here the CDR3 reads CASSERREGPYEQYF. For the CDR3, the DNA is TGTGCCAGCAGTGAGAGGCGGGAGGGCCCCTACGAGCAGTACTTC.

The V and J genes are TRBV7-8 and TRBJ2-7; 13 nucleotides match TRBD2. The CDR3 runs 17 residues. CDR1 and CDR2 from the germline V gene are SGHVS and FQNEAQ. V lost 2 bases, J lost 2 bases, and 6 bases stayed unmatched. CDR3 loop: CASSLPGLAGDAYEQYF. The CDR3 region has the DNA TGTGCCAGCAGCTTACCCGGACTAGCGGGAGACGCCTACGAGCAGTACTTC.

This clonotype occurred a few times. The chain employs TRBV7-2 and TRBJ1-6; no clear D. Germline CDR1 SGHTA, CDR2 FQGNSA. This CDR3 region has 12 residues. With 6 bases removed from V and 9 bases from J, the gap between germline ends came to 9 bases. The CDR3 spells CASRLDSSPLHF. The CDR3 region has the DNA TGTGCCAGCAGGCTAGACTCTTCACCCCTCCACTTT.

This clonotype was seen repeatedly, ten times or more. This chain uses TRBV7-8 with TRBJ2-7; maybe TRBD2 (7 bases). Trimming left V 6 bases short and J 7 bases short, with 19 bases between. CDR3 size: 14 residues. Looked up from germline, CDR1 is SGHVS and CDR2 is FQNEAQ. CDR3: CASRARGGTGEQYF. In DNA form, the CDR3 reads TGTGCCAGCAGGGCCCGCGGGGGTACAGGGGAGCAGTACTTC.

The gene calls are TRBV11-2 and TRBJ2-1; 7 bases fit TRBD2. Germline V gene sequence: CDR1 SGHAT, CDR2 FQNNGV. Unmatched junction bases numbered 7, after V lost 6 bases and J lost 5 bases. The CDR3 has 14 residues. The CDR3 loop reads CASSSGLADNEQFF. In DNA, the CDR3 is TGTGCCAGCAGTTCCGGGCTAGCGGACAATGAGCAGTTCTTC.

The chain links TRBV7-9 to TRBJ2-7, with D unresolved. Germline CDR1 and CDR2: SEHNR and FQNEAQ (reference sequence). V gave up 5 bases and J gave up 5 bases, with 13 bases separating them. This CDR3 contains 13 residues. For the CDR3, the DNA is TGTGCCAGCAGCCCGACGGTTTTCCACGAGCAGTACTTC. This translates into CASSPTVFHEQYF.

This clonotype occurred a few times. The chain links TRBV6-2 or TRBV6-3 to TRBJ2-7; D unresolved. V lost 0 bases to trimming and J lost 2 bases, with 8 bases between them. CDR3 length: 14 amino acids. Germline CDR1 and CDR2: MNHEY and SVGEGT. CDR3 sequence (DNA): TGTGCCAGCAGTTACTCTGAAGGTGCCTACGAGCAGTACTTC. Translating it yields CASSYSEGAYEQYF.

The chain is built from TRBV29-1 and TRBJ2-7; 7 nucleotides match TRBD1. Germline V gene lookup returns CDR1 SQVTM and CDR2 ANQGSEA. This CDR3 has 13 residues. V gave up 4 bases and J gave up 1 base; unmatched junction bases: 4. This chain's CDR3 is CSVARTGSYEQYF. The CDR3 DNA reads as TGCAGCGTTGCTCGGACAGGATCCTACGAGCAGTACTTC.

This clonotype was recorded at least ten times. CDR3 loop: CATLPSNTGELFF. CDR3 bases: TGTGCCACCCTACCCTCAAACACCGGGGAGCTGTTTTTT. This chain connects TRBV12-3 or TRBV12-4 to TRBJ2-2; D ambiguous. The CDR3 is 13 residues long. The germline V and J ends were trimmed by 10 bases and 2 bases, with 11 bases remaining between them.

The chain combines TRBV20-1 with TRBJ1-1; D not resolved. V was clipped by 1 base and J by 4 bases, with 19 bases between them. Looked up from germline, CDR1 is DFQATT and CDR2 is SNEGSKA (reference sequence). The CDR3 has 16 residues. CDR3 sequence: CSARARDPKWGTEAFF. The CDR3 nucleotides are TGCAGTGCTAGAGCCAGAGACCCAAAATGGGGCACTGAAGCTTTCTTT.

This clonotype occurred many times. V gene TRBV5-1 combines with J gene TRBJ1-1; TRBD1 agrees at 9 bases. CDR1 SGHRS and CDR2 YFSETQ come from the germline V gene. This CDR3 has 15 amino acids. J was trimmed by 4 bases and V by 0 bases; bases with no gene match: 4. CDR3 protein: CASSLEQGALTEAFF. CDR3 DNA: TGCGCCAGCAGCTTGGAACAGGGGGCGCTCACTGAAGCTTTCTTT.

For the CDR3, the DNA is TGTGCCAGTAGTATAGTGCCGGCACTCTCTGGAAACACCATATATTTT. Translation: CASSIVPALSGNTIYF. The chain combines TRBV19 with TRBJ1-3; D unclear. The germline gives CDR1 LNHDA, CDR2 SQIVND (reference sequence). There are 16 residues in the CDR3. Trimming shortened V by 1 base and J by 0 bases, and 10 bases separated the two germline ends.

This clonotype came up a few times. The V and J genes are TRBV4-1 and TRBJ1-5; possible D gene TRBD1, 5 bases. Trimming removed 1 base at V and 0 bases at J, with 13 bases between. Germline V gene lookup returns CDR1 MGHRA and CDR2 YSYEKL. This CDR3 region has 17 residues. The DNA for the CDR3 is TGCGCCAGCAGCCAAGGGGGGTGGGAGACTAGCAATCAGCCCCAGCATTTT. Its protein is CASSQGGWETSNQPQHF.

The chain links TRBV7-8 to TRBJ2-2; D could derive from TRBD1 or TRBD2 (5 bases each). The CDR3 is made up of 16 amino acids. V was trimmed by 5 bases and J by 0 bases, leaving 13 bases between them. Germline CDR1 SGHVS, CDR2 FQNEAQ. The DNA for the CDR3 is TGTGCCAGCAGCGGACCCGGGACGCCGAACACCGGGGAGCTGTTTTTT. Amino acid sequence: CASSGPGTPNTGELFF.

A few counts support this clonotype. The CDR3 loop is CASSLGPGGVQTETQYF. CDR3 coding DNA: TGTGCCAGCAGCTTAGGGCCTGGGGGGGTTCAGACAGAGACCCAGTACTTC. V usage is TRBV7-2 and J usage is TRBJ2-5; 7 bases are shared with TRBD2. The CDR3 sequence is 17 residues long. Germline values: CDR1 SGHTA, CDR2 FQGNSA. The junction had 12 bases not matched to a gene; V was cut back by 1 base and J by 4 bases.

This clonotype was detected many times. The chain has TRBV2 and TRBJ2-2, with D possibly matching TRBD1 (5 bases). This CDR3 has 14 residues. CDR1 SNHLY and CDR2 FYNNEI come from the germline V gene. V lost 3 bases and J 3 bases, leaving 8 bases between the germline ends. DNA of the CDR3: TGTGCCAGCAGTGAGGTGACAGACACCGGGGAGCTGTTTTTT. It specifies CASSEVTDTGELFF. The full variable domain, rest sourced from reference TRBV2 and TRBJ2-2, is EPEVTQTPSHQVTQMGQEVILRCVPISNHLYFYWYRQILGQKVEFLVSFYNNEISEKSEIFDDQFSVERPDGSNFTLKIRSTKLEDSAMYFCASSEVTDTGELFFGEGSRLTVL.

The rearrangement joins TRBV4-1 to TRBJ2-7, with D unclear. Germline CDR1 is MGHRA and CDR2 is YSYEKL. The CDR3 loop spans 13 amino acids. Trimming removed 1 base at V and 1 base at J, with 5 bases between. This CDR3 reads CASSQGMSYEQYF. Written as DNA, the CDR3 is TGCGCCAGCAGCCAAGGAATGTCCTACGAGCAGTACTTC.

There are many counts of this clonotype. V usage is TRBV6-1 and J usage is TRBJ1-1; a possible D gene is TRBD1 (5 bases). Trimming removed 7 bases at V and 0 bases at J, with 12 bases between. Germline V gene data show CDR1 as MNHNS and CDR2 as SASEGT. This CDR3 comprises 14 residues. CDR3 region: CASKTVPMNTEAFF. The CDR3, as DNA: TGTGCCAGCAAGACAGTCCCAATGAACACTGAAGCTTTCTTT.

For this clonotype: A read error may explain this, as a much larger clone is one base away. The CDR3 ends on some other residue instead of the conserved phenylalanine or tryptophan, so this is likely a read error. The V call is TRBV2, the J call TRBJ1-6; D is unclear. Germline-derived CDR1 and CDR2 are SNHLY and FYNNEI. Trimming pared 5 bases from V and 5 bases from J, leaving 13 bases between. This CDR3 comprises 15 residues. CDR3 protein: CASSYDRVHNSPLHL. The CDR3 DNA is TGTGCCAGCAGTTATGACCGCGTCCATAATTCACCCCTCCACCTT.

This clonotype was observed many times. The rearrangement links TRBV14 to TRBJ1-1, with D perhaps TRBD1 (5 bases). The germline V and J ends were trimmed by 4 bases and 2 bases, with 14 bases remaining between them. This CDR3 comprises 15 residues. Looked up from germline, CDR1 is SGHDN and CDR2 is FVKESK. CDR3 in amino acids: CASSRMGGSNTEAFF. DNA of the CDR3: TGTGCCAGCAGCCGTATGGGGGGGAGTAACACTGAAGCTTTCTTT.

The CDR3, as DNA: TGTGCCAGCAGCAAGGGGGGAAGGGGTAAATATCAGCCCCAGCATTTT. It translates to CASSKGGRGKYQPQHF. V and J are TRBV7-2 and TRBJ1-5, with a tentative D call TRBD1 (6 bases). This CDR3 contains 16 residues. The V end was cut by 5 bases, the J end by 5 bases, with 19 bases between. Germline V gene lookup returns CDR1 SGHTA and CDR2 FQGNSA. Based on the CDR3 plus reference TRBV7-2 and TRBJ1-5, the full variable domain is GAGVSQSPSNKVTEKGKDVELRCDPISGHTALYWYRQSLGQGLEFLIYFQGNSAPDKSGLPSDRFSAERTGGSVSTLTIQRTQQEDSAVYLCASSKGGRGKYQPQHFGDGTRLSIL.

The chain uses TRBV18 and TRBJ2-1; D is undetermined. Trimming removed 0 bases at V and 5 bases at J, with 5 bases between. Per the germline V gene, CDR1 is KGHSH and CDR2 is LQKENI. The CDR3 consists of 13 residues. CDR3 in amino acids: CASSPPVNNEQFF. CDR3 DNA sequence: TGTGCCAGCTCACCACCAGTCAACAATGAGCAGTTCTTC.

This clonotype was recorded at least ten times. The chain combines TRBV2 with TRBJ1-1, with D possibly TRBD1 on 5 matching bases. This CDR3 spans 16 amino acids. V lost 7 bases and J 4 bases, leaving 22 bases between the germline ends. The germline gives CDR1 SNHLY, CDR2 FYNNEI. The CDR3 DNA sequence: TGTGCCAGCATAGAGGGACTACCGCGGAGGGGCACTGAAGCTTTCTTT. It is translated as CASIEGLPRRGTEAFF.